A selection of T cell receptor beta chains follows, all from one sample in a study of OX40 agonist ivuxolimab in advanced cancers. Only in-frame clones appear in the TCRdb table, and some are missing; sequencing was by immunoSEQ multiplex PCR. This sample has under 90,000 clones, with around 93% found just once. The sequencing here drew on CD4+ or CD8+ T cells sorted from blood, taken in a trial of the OX40 agonist ivuxolimab. The source of these receptors is an adult with an advanced solid tumor such as melanoma, head and neck, liver or kidney cancer. Both conserved end residues are part of each CDR3. A D gene is named only where the DNA matches it firmly. Where a row states a size, it is once, few, many or the class of an expanded clone; other rows omit it.

TRBD1 | NA | TRBJ2-7 | TRBV11-2 | TGTGCCAGCAGCCAAGGGACAGGGGGCTACGAGCAGTACTTC | CASSQGTGGYEQYF
NA | NA | TRBJ1-5 | TRBV28 | TGTGCCAGCAGTCCGTATAGGGGTAGCAATCAGCCCCAGCATTTT | CASSPYRGSNQPQHF
TRBD1 | NA | TRBJ1-4 | TRBV28 | TGTGCCCGAGCAGGGGACAGAAAGAATGAAAAACTGTTTTTT | CARAGDRKNEKLFF
NA | once | TRBJ2-7 | TRBV4-1 | TGCGCCAGCAGCCAAGTTCCGCAGGGCGCGGTGTTCACCTACGAGCAGTACTTC | CASSQVPQGAVFTYEQYF
NA | NA | TRBJ2-1 | TRBV5-6 | TGTGCCAGCAGTTTTGACCTCTCCTACAATGAGCAGTTCTTC | CASSFDLSYNEQFF
TRBD2 | NA | TRBJ2-1 | TRBV19 | TGTGCCAGTAGTATACACTTAGCGGGAGGGACCTACAATGAGCAGTTCTTC | CASSIHLAGGTYNEQFF
NA | NA | TRBJ2-3 | TRBV29-1 | TGCAGCGTTGACAGTAGAGGCACAGATACGCAGTATTTT | CSVDSRGTDTQYF
TRBD1 | NA | TRBJ2-3 | TRBV13 | TGTGCCAGCAGCTGGGGCTTCGGACAGGGCACAGATACGCAGTATTTT | CASSWGFGQGTDTQYF
NA | NA | TRBJ2-7 | TRBV7-9 | TGTGCCAGCGGAGACATTTCCTACGAGCAGTACTTC | CASGDISYEQYF
TRBD1 | NA | TRBJ2-7 | TRBV4-1 | TGCGCCAGCAGCCAGTCCGGGACAGGGGACTACGAGCAGTACTTC | CASSQSGTGDYEQYF
TRBD2 | NA | TRBJ2-3 | TRBV4-1 | TGCGCCAGCAGCCAAGACGGACTAGCGGGAGAGACAGATACGCAGTATTTT | CASSQDGLAGETDTQYF
TRBD1 | NA | TRBJ2-1 | TRBV9 | TGTGCCAGCAGCGTAGCCCGGGACAGACTCTCCTACAATGAGCAGTTCTTC | CASSVARDRLSYNEQFF
TRBD2 | NA | TRBJ2-1 | TRBV5-6 | TGTGCCAGCAGCCCATTTACTGGGGGAGGGCCGGATGAGCAGTTCTTC | CASSPFTGGGPDEQFF
TRBD1 | few | TRBJ2-7 | TRBV4-1 | TGCGCCAGCAGCCAGCAGGGGGCCTCGGGGGAGCAGTACTTC | CASSQQGASGEQYF
NA | NA | TRBJ2-7 | TRBV27 | TGTGCCAGCAGTTTATCTCCGGGACTGACCTACGAGCAGTACTTC | CASSLSPGLTYEQYF
TRBD1 | NA | TRBJ1-2 | TRBV19 | TGTGCCAGTAGTATTTGGCCAGGGGGCCTCTATGGCTACACCTTC | CASSIWPGGLYGYTF
TRBD2 | NA | TRBJ2-1 | TRBV29-1 | TGCAGCGTTGTTCGCGGGAGTCTAAATGAGCAGTTCTTC | CSVVRGSLNEQFF
NA | NA | TRBJ1-5 | TRBV7-6 | TGTGCCAGCAGCTTAAACCCTTTGGAGGATAGCAATCAGCCCCAGCATTTT | CASSLNPLEDSNQPQHF
TRBD1 | NA | TRBJ1-5 | TRBV4-1 | TGCGCCAGCAGCTTGGACAGGGAGGGTCAGCCCCAGCATTTT | CASSLDREGQPQHF
NA | NA | TRBJ2-1 | TRBV7-2 | TGTGCCAGCAGCTTAGGGCGGCGGGGACAGCTTTACAATGAGCAGTTCTTC | CASSLGRRGQLYNEQFF
NA | once | TRBJ2-3 | TRBV30 | TGTGCCTGGACCAAAGGGGGGAGCACAGATACGCAGTATTTT | CAWTKGGSTDTQYF
TRBD1 | NA | TRBJ2-7 | TRBV10-3 | TGTGCCGTCCTCCGGGACAGGTACCCCTACGAGCAGTACTTC | CAVLRDRYPYEQYF
NA | NA | TRBJ1-1 | TRBV29-1 | TGCAGCGTCGACGGTAACACTGAAGCTTTCTTT | CSVDGNTEAFF
NA | NA | TRBJ2-7 | TRBV11-2 | TGTGCCAGCAGCTTAAGGCTGGTAGGGGAATACGAGCAGTACTTC | CASSLRLVGEYEQYF
NA | NA | TRBJ2-1 | TRBV9 | TGTGCCAGCAGCGCACCTAGGGATGAGCAGTTCTTC | CASSAPRDEQFF
TRBD2 | NA | TRBJ2-7 | TRBV4-3 | TGCGCCAGCAGCCAAGGACTAGCGCCGACCTACGAGCAGTACTTC | CASSQGLAPTYEQYF
NA | once | TRBJ2-7 | TRBV11-2 | TGTGCCAGCAGCCTGATTGGGGCACCCAACTCCTACGAGCAGTACTTC | CASSLIGAPNSYEQYF
NA | NA | TRBJ2-5 | TRBV7-9 | TGTGCCAGTAGCGGAGCATACCAAGAGACCCAGTACTTC | CASSGAYQETQYF
NA | NA | TRBJ1-1 | TRBV27 | TGTGCCAGCAGGCCCCACGGGAACACTGAAGCTTTCTTT | CASRPHGNTEAFF
NA | NA | TRBJ1-5 | TRBV27 | TGTGCCAGCAGTTTAGGGGGGTTTAGCAATCAGCCCCAGCATTTT | CASSLGGFSNQPQHF
NA | NA | TRBJ2-3 | TRBV4-3 | TGCGCCAGCAGCCATTATACAGGAACAGATACGCAGTATTTT | CASSHYTGTDTQYF
TRBD1 | NA | TRBJ1-1 | TRBV10-3 | TGTGCCATCAGTGGGGACAGGGCGAACACTGAAGCTTTCTTT | CAISGDRANTEAFF
NA | NA | TRBJ2-5 | TRBV7-6 | TGTGCCAGCAGCACAAGGGACACGGATGCAGAAGAGACCCAGTACTTC | CASSTRDTDAEETQYF
NA | NA | TRBJ1-5 | TRBV4-1 | TGCGCCAGCAGCCAAGTCACCGGAGTCAATCAGCCCCAGCATTTT | CASSQVTGVNQPQHF
TRBD1 | few | TRBJ1-2 | TRBV10-1 | TGCGCCAGCAGTGACACCAGGGGGCATGGCTACACCTTC | CASSDTRGHGYTF
TRBD1 | NA | TRBJ2-7 | TRBV9 | TGTGCCAGCGAAGGGGACAGTTCCTACGAGCAGTACTTC | CASEGDSSYEQYF
NA | NA | TRBJ1-1 | TRBV5-6 | TGTGCCAGCAGCTTGGGGATGAACACTGAAGCTTTCTTT | CASSLGMNTEAFF
NA | NA | TRBJ1-1 | TRBV2 | TGTGCCATGAATGTCCGGTTGAACACTGAAGCTTTCTTT | CAMNVRLNTEAFF
NA | NA | TRBJ2-7 | TRBV29-1 | TGCAGCGTTGAAAACGACAGGCCTTACGAGCAGTACTTC | CSVENDRPYEQYF
NA | NA | TRBJ2-7 | TRBV15 | TGTGCCACCTTGAGGGGCAGTCAAGGGGAATTCTACGAGCAGTACTTC | CATLRGSQGEFYEQYF
TRBD2 | NA | TRBJ2-1 | TRBV30 | TGTGCCTGGAGTGGGCCTAGCGGGAGGTTCTCCTACAATGAGCAGTTCTTC | CAWSGPSGRFSYNEQFF
TRBD2 | NA | TRBJ2-5 | TRBV27 | TGTGCCAGCTTTGGGCGGGGGGCGTTACAAGAGACCCAGTACTTC | CASFGRGALQETQYF
NA | NA | TRBJ2-1 | TRBV9 | TGTGCCAGCAGCACGCAGGGTGGGAAATACAATGAGCAGTTCTTC | CASSTQGGKYNEQFF
NA | NA | TRBJ2-7 | TRBV27 | TGTGCCAGCAATGACGGGGCCTACGAGCAGTACTTC | CASNDGAYEQYF
NA | medium-sized | TRBJ2-2 | TRBV27 | TGTGCCAGCAGTCCCGACTTCGGGGAGCTGTTTTTT | CASSPDFGELFF
NA | few | TRBJ1-1 | TRBV11-2 | TGTGCCAGCAGCTCTCTCCTAGGCACTGAAGCTTTCTTT | CASSSLLGTEAFF
TRBD1 | NA | TRBJ2-7 | TRBV28 | TGTGCCAGCAGTTTCCCAAGGACAGGGGACCCCTACGAGCAGTACTTC | CASSFPRTGDPYEQYF
NA | NA | TRBJ1-5 | TRBV6-5 | TGTGCCAGCAGTCCCAACGCTCAGCCCCAGCATTTT | CASSPNAQPQHF
NA | NA | TRBJ1-1 | TRBV6-5 | TGTGCCAGCAGTTATAATCCCGATTCCATGAACACTGAAGCTTTCTTT | CASSYNPDSMNTEAFF
NA | few | TRBJ1-1 | TRBV7-6 | TGTGCCAGCAGCCCCGCGGAAGGGATGAACACTGAAGCTTTCTTT | CASSPAEGMNTEAFF
NA | NA | TRBJ2-1 | TRBV6-1 | TGTGCCAGCAGTGAAGCGCTTCGGAGACCTTCCTACAATGAGCAGTTCTTC | CASSEALRRPSYNEQFF
NA | once | TRBJ2-7 | TRBV19 | TGTGCCAGTAGTATACTTGGGGGAATCGAGCAGTACTTC | CASSILGGIEQYF
NA | NA | TRBJ1-1 | TRBV4-3 | TGCGCCAGCAGCCAAGAGGGTACGAACACTGAAGCTTTCTTT | CASSQEGTNTEAFF
NA | NA | TRBJ1-1 | TRBV25-1 | TGTGCCAGCAGTGAATATTTGGGGGGCGCGAACACTGAAGCTTTCTTT | CASSEYLGGANTEAFF
NA | NA | TRBJ1-2 | TRBV7-9 | TGTGCCAGCAGCTTAGGGGGCGGGAAGAACTATGGCTACACCTTC | CASSLGGGKNYGYTF
TRBD2 | NA | TRBJ2-7 | TRBV15 | TGTGCCACCAGCAGGGAGGAGACTAGCTCAGAGAGCTCCTACGAGCAGTACTTC | CATSREETSSESSYEQYF
NA | once | TRBJ1-1 | TRBV6-5 | TGTGCCAGCAGTCCGGGGCAGACGAACACTGAAGCTTTCTTT | CASSPGQTNTEAFF